This T cell receptor (beta chain) derives from a study of T cells expressing NK-cell markers. Study details: Sorted CD3+CD56+NKG2C+, CD3+CD56+NKG2C- and CD3+CD56-NKG2C+ T cells provided the TCR beta repertoires. Whole-study findings and limits: A few of the donors also had these clonotypes leading their CD3+CD56-NKG2C+ fraction. Dominant NKG2C+ clonotypes accounted for about 1.0-7.0% of CD8+ T cells in more than 5 donors.

Concerning this clonotype itself: The antigen remains unidentified.

In generating TCR beta cDNA, 5'RACE template switching with UMIs was used. Each CDR3 protein gets one entry in TCRdb, which reprocessed the 5' RACE reads and gives no DNA. Its clone listing holds 300,000 to 450,000 distinct CDR3 sequences. Germline CDR1 MNHEY, CDR2 SMNVEV (reference sequence). The CDR3 totals 14 residues. The clonotype originates from a man aged 18 to 69 in good health. This sequence joins TRBV27 and TRBJ1-2; TCRdb indicates TRBD1, and absent DNA this call remains unverified. What was sequenced was blood T cells: a sorted CD56 or NKG2C T cell subset, CD4+ or CD8+ T cells, or bulk PBMC T cells (not recorded which). CDR3 sequence: CASSFYREANGYTF.